This T cell receptor (beta chain) was captured in a study of blood T cells in healthy people across ages. Study-level background: The template switching approach captured approximately one barcoded beta molecule for every two T cells. Study-wide results and limits: In the absence of known donor CMV status, changes in expanded clonotypes were possibly confounded. The diversity estimates, figures obtained from one million T cells, were considered underestimates.

PCR was performed a second time for about 7 to 12 cycles using a sample-barcoded 5' primer and a J-beta primer mix. TCRdb passed the 5' RACE reads through MiXCR, listing each CDR3 protein once. The sample shows roughly 1.5 million distinct CDR3 sequences, 35% to 45% of them seen only once. A note on this clonotype: Antigen unknown.

Germline loops: CDR1 MGHDK, CDR2 SYGVNS. CDR3 length: 14 amino acids. A minimum of 7 million PBMCs was isolated per sample. The V and J genes are TRBV25-1 and TRBJ2-5; D remains ambiguous. TRBJ2-1 matches the DNA end more closely, so the J call is doubtful. This TCR was recovered from a woman aged 18-29 years in good health. The specimen was blood. The CDR3 coding sequence is TGTGCCAGCAGTGAATTAGATTTCCAAGAGACCCAGTTCTTC. It codes for CASSELDFQETQFF.